These 2 T cell receptor beta chains were all obtained from the same sample, sequenced in a study of blood T cell repertoires in COVID-19. The assay was immunoSEQ multiplex PCR, and TCRdb's table has in-frame clones only and misses some. The profile shows 450,000 to 500,000 clones, about nine tenths of them singletons. The sequencing sample was made of PBMCs or T cells enriched from blood (not recorded which). These receptors were obtained from a woman younger than 30 who had recovered from COVID-19.

The chain is built from TRBV19 and TRBJ2-7; perhaps TRBD2 as D (6 bases). Per the germline V gene, CDR1 is LNHDA and CDR2 is SQIVND (reference sequence). This CDR3 contains 15 residues. V lost 4 bases to trimming and J lost 1 base, with 14 bases between them. The CDR3 bases are TGTGCCAGTAGTAACTCAGGACGGGAGTCCTACGAGCAGTACTTC. Protein: CASSNSGRESYEQYF.

The chain couples TRBV5-1 to TRBJ1-3; 9 bases match TRBD1. CDR1 and CDR2 from the germline V gene are SGHRS and YFSETQ. This CDR3 is 14 amino acids long. Trimming cost V 7 bases and J 6 bases; bases outside gene matches: 8. CDR3 bases: TGCGCCAGCGCCGGGACAGGGTTGGAAAACACCATATATTTT. Translated, it gives CASAGTGLENTIYF.